The 5 T cell receptor beta chains reported below all come from one sample, sequenced in a study of early T cells in non-severe SARS-CoV-2 infection. MiXCR, run by TCRdb on the 5' RACE reads, gives a single entry per CDR3 protein. The data contain 25,000 to 30,000 distinct CDR3 sequences, about 4% of them seen just once; the ten biggest clones take up 10%. The sequenced material came from whole blood. These receptors were taken from an adult who was a healthcare worker with PCR-confirmed SARS-CoV-2 infection or an uninfected control (not recorded which).

This clonotype was found many times. The chain combines TRBV6-6 with TRBJ1-6, with D possibly TRBD1 on 6 matching bases. CDR1 and CDR2 (germline): MNHNY, SVGAGI (reference sequence). V lost 0 bases and J 0 bases, leaving 18 bases between the germline ends. The CDR3 extends over 20 amino acids. The CDR3 spells CASSYSTGTHSSSYNSPLHF. The CDR3 DNA is TGTGCCAGCAGTTACTCAACCGGGACACACTCCAGCTCCTATAATTCACCCCTCCACTTT.

The V call is TRBV18, the J call TRBJ1-1; D not resolved. V was shortened by 0 bases and J by 0 bases, with 11 bases between the two germline ends. CDR1 is KGHSH, CDR2 LQKENI, per germline. This CDR3 region has 16 residues. The CDR3 bases are TGTGCCAGCTCACCACCACTACCGTTAATGAACACTGAAGCTTTCTTT. Amino acid sequence: CASSPPLPLMNTEAFF.

The chain uses TRBV29-1 and TRBJ2-5; tentatively, D is TRBD1 or TRBD2 (5 bases each). CDR3 size: 12 residues. Germline CDR1 and CDR2: SQVTM and ANQGSEA. V lost 8 bases and J lost 3, with 13 bases in between. CDR3 nucleotides: TGCAGCCTACGGGACGGCAAAGAGACCCAGTACTTC. Translating it yields CSLRDGKETQYF.

This clonotype came up many times. The chain links TRBV19 to TRBJ2-1; D is possibly TRBD1 (6 bases). Germline CDR1 is LNHDA and CDR2 is SQIVND (reference sequence). The V end was cut by 3 bases, the J end by 9 bases, with 9 bases between. The CDR3 loop spans 12 amino acids. This CDR3 is CASSIRGGEQFF. CDR3 DNA sequence: TGTGCCAGTAGTATCAGGGGTGGTGAGCAGTTCTTC.

In its sample, this clonotype was seen a few times. The J gene is TRBJ2-3, the V gene TRBV20-1; TRBD2 matches at 7 bases. The CDR3 is 15 residues long. J was trimmed by 3 bases and V by 6 bases; bases with no gene match: 12. Germline CDR1 reads DFQATT; CDR2 reads SNEGSKA (reference sequence). In DNA, the CDR3 is TGCAGTGCCACCTACTTGGCGGGAGTTACAGATACGCAGTATTTT. Translated, it gives CSATYLAGVTDTQYF.